Presented here are 26 T cell receptor beta chains from one specimen sequenced in a study of cytomegalovirus exposure and HLA in healthy donors. The PCR used 60 Vbeta and 13 Jbeta primers. The repertoire was sequenced with immunoSEQ multiplex PCR; TCRdb's copy has only in-frame clones and lacks some. The table lists 85,000 to 130,000 clones, approximately 82% of them singletons. Sequenced input: PBMCs. Receptors were obtained from a man between 35 and 55 years old in good health and CMV-seronegative.

The chain joins TRBV29-1 to TRBJ2-7; tentative D call: TRBD2 (5 bases). The CDR3 is 11 residues long. Trimming cost V 7 bases and J 2 bases, with 9 bases left between them. The germline gives CDR1 SQVTM, CDR2 ANQGSEA. For the CDR3, the DNA is TGCAGCGCCGGGGAGCCCTACGAGCAGTACTTC. Translation gives CSAGEPYEQYF.

V usage is TRBV6-1 and J usage is TRBJ2-5, with a tentative D call TRBD1 (5 bases). The DNA matches TRBJ2-7 better at its end, which makes the J call doubtful. This CDR3 spans 14 amino acids. CDR1 is MNHNS and CDR2 is SASEGT in the germline V gene. CDR3 nucleotide sequence: TGTGCCAGCAGTGACCGAAGGGGAACCTACGAGCAGTACTTC. The encoded protein is CASSDRRGTYEQYF.

The chain uses TRBV5-1 and TRBJ2-1; 11 nucleotides agree with TRBD2. CDR1 is SGHRS and CDR2 is YFSETQ in the germline V gene. V lost 5 bases and J lost 8; bases outside the gene matches: 12. This CDR3 has 16 amino acids. CDR3 coding DNA: TGCGCCAGCAGAAAGGGGACTAGCGGCCTCGTAGATGAGCAGTTCTTC. It translates to CASRKGTSGLVDEQFF.

CDR3 sequence: CASMRTRRTDTQYF. In DNA, the CDR3 is TGTGCCAGCATGAGGACTAGGCGCACAGATACGCAGTATTTT. The J gene is TRBJ2-3, the V gene TRBV28; 7 nucleotides align to TRBD2. This CDR3 comprises 14 residues. Germline V CDR1 and CDR2: MDHEN, SYDVKM. V shed 7 bases and J 1 base; nucleotides not matched to a gene: 5.

There are a few counts of this clone. This sequence joins TRBV5-1 and TRBJ1-2; TRBD1 matches 12 bases. V shed 4 bases, J shed 4 bases, and the junction held 2 bases outside the gene matches. Germline V CDR1 and CDR2: SGHRS, YFSETQ. This CDR3 spans 14 amino acids. The CDR3 reads CASSRDRGPYGYTF. The CDR3 DNA reads as TGCGCCAGCAGCCGGGACAGGGGGCCCTATGGCTACACCTTC.

The genes are TRBV7-2 and TRBJ1-2, with D perhaps matching TRBD1 (5 bases). The CDR3 loop spans 14 amino acids. V lost 5 bases, J lost 3 bases, and 13 bases lay in between. Germline loops: CDR1 SGHTA, CDR2 FQGNSA. CDR3 in amino acids: CASSAGGFDYGYTF. In DNA form, the CDR3 reads TGTGCCAGCAGCGCCGGGGGATTCGACTATGGCTACACCTTC.

This clone was detected many times. This sequence joins TRBV6-4 and TRBJ2-6, with D unresolved. This CDR3 comprises 14 residues. The ends were cut back, 5 bases at V and 1 base at J, with 6 bases in the middle. Germline V gene data show CDR1 as MRHNA and CDR2 as SNTAGT. CDR3: CASSNSSGANVLTF. CDR3 nucleotide sequence: TGTGCCAGCAGTAACAGTTCTGGGGCCAACGTCCTGACTTTC.

This rearrangement joins TRBV4-1 to TRBJ2-7; TRBD1 matches at 7 bases. This CDR3 has 11 amino acids. Germline V CDR1 and CDR2: MGHRA, YSYEKL. After removal of 5 bases from V and 7 bases from J, the junction contained 2 bases not matched to a gene. CDR3 sequence (DNA): TGCGCCAGCAGCAGGGGGCGGGAGCAGTACTTC. It yields the protein CASSRGREQYF.

The chain employs TRBV15 and TRBJ2-3; a possible D gene is TRBD1 (6 bases). The V gene's germline CDR1 is LNHNV and CDR2 YYDKDF (reference sequence). The CDR3 covers 15 residues. V gave up 1 base and J gave up 2 bases, with 10 bases separating them. The CDR3 DNA sequence: TGTGCCACCAGCAGAGCCGGACAGCCCACAGATACGCAGTATTTT. Amino acids: CATSRAGQPTDTQYF.

This rearrangement joins TRBV5-1 to TRBJ2-5, with 9 bases lining up with TRBD2. The end of the DNA aligns better with TRBJ2-7, so the J call may be wrong. CDR1 SGHRS and CDR2 YFSETQ come from the germline V gene. This CDR3 has 18 residues. CDR3 nucleotide sequence: TGCGCCAGCGGAATCTCCACCATCACTAGCGGGCAGGTCTACGAGCAGTACTTC. This sequence encodes CASGISTITSGQVYEQYF.

CDR3 sequence (DNA): TGTGCCAGCACACAGGGGAGCTCCTACAATGAGCAGTTCTTC. It specifies CASTQGSSYNEQFF. The chain couples TRBV5-6 to TRBJ2-1; TRBD1 matches at 7 bases. The CDR3 spans 14 residues. Germline CDR1 and CDR2: SGHDT and YYEEEE. The J segment lost 0 bases and the V segment lost 6 bases, leaving 3 bases of the junction unmatched.

The chain combines TRBV2 with TRBJ1-1; tentatively, D is TRBD1 (6 bases). Per the germline V gene, CDR1 is SNHLY and CDR2 is FYNNEI. V lost 8 bases and J 0 bases, leaving 13 bases between the germline ends. The CDR3 loop spans 14 amino acids. The CDR3 here is CASERTVLNTEAFF. The CDR3 region has the DNA TGTGCCAGCGAAAGGACAGTCTTGAACACTGAAGCTTTCTTT.

The rearrangement links TRBV15 to TRBJ1-1, with D tentatively TRBD1 (5 bases). CDR1 and CDR2 (germline): LNHNV, YYDKDF (reference sequence). Trimming shortened V by 4 bases and J by 12 bases, and 18 bases separated the two germline ends. This CDR3 has 13 residues. The CDR3 nucleotides read TGTGCCACCAGCACCTTATCGCAGGGCCCCTCTTTCTTT. It yields the protein CATSTLSQGPSFF.

The DNA for the CDR3 is TGTGCCATCAGTGAGGGCCAGGAAAATGAGCAGTTCTTC. Translated, it gives CAISEGQENEQFF. This chain joins TRBV10-3 and TRBJ2-1; D uncertain. CDR1 ENHRY and CDR2 SYGVKD come from the germline V gene. V shed 2 bases and J shed 7 bases, with 9 bases lying between them. The CDR3 consists of 13 residues.

The chain combines TRBV4-1 with TRBJ2-7, with TRBD1 matching over 10 bases. CDR1 is MGHRA, CDR2 YSYEKL, per germline. Trimming at V came to 2 bases and at J to 5 bases, leaving 6 bases not matched to a gene. The CDR3 length is 15 residues. CDR3 DNA: TGCGCCAGCAGCCAACACGGGACAGGGGCGGACGAGCAGTACTTC. Translation gives CASSQHGTGADEQYF.

The chain has TRBV9 and TRBJ1-1; 10 nucleotides match TRBD1. J was trimmed by 11 bases and V by 3 bases; bases with no gene match: 10. Germline loops: CDR1 SGDLS, CDR2 YYNGEE. The CDR3 sequence is 14 residues long. The CDR3 DNA reads TGTGCCAGCAGCGCGGGGGGGACAGGGGTCGGCGCTTTCTTT. Its protein product is CASSAGGTGVGAFF.

The chain is built from TRBV27 and TRBJ1-5, with D perhaps TRBD1 (6 bases). CDR3 size: 14 residues. Trimming removed 5 bases at V and 3 bases at J, with 11 bases between. Germline CDR1 and CDR2: MNHEY and SMNVEV (reference sequence). CDR3 amino acids: CASSGGGYNQPQHF. CDR3 in DNA: TGTGCCAGCAGTGGGGGGGGCTACAATCAGCCCCAGCATTTT.

The V gene is TRBV5-1, the J gene TRBJ1-6; TRBD1 agrees at 8 bases. The ends lost 0 bases at V and 7 bases at J; junction bases unmatched: 6. Looked up from germline, CDR1 is SGHRS and CDR2 is YFSETQ. The length of the CDR3 is 16 residues. CDR3 DNA: TGCGCCAGCAGCTTGGTTGTGACAGGGGCGAATTCACCCCTCCACTTT. This gives the protein CASSLVVTGANSPLHF.

This clone was observed once. The V and J genes are TRBV9 and TRBJ2-2, with D hard to call. The CDR3 consists of 15 residues. The ends were cut back, 0 bases at V and 3 bases at J, with 9 bases in the middle. CDR1 and CDR2 from the germline V gene are SGDLS and YYNGEE. CDR3 nucleotides: TGTGCCAGCAGCGTAGCTGCGTTAGACACCGGGGAGCTGTTTTTT. The encoded protein is CASSVAALDTGELFF.

The V and J genes are TRBV9 and TRBJ1-2; 12 bases agree with TRBD1. Looked up from germline, CDR1 is SGDLS and CDR2 is YYNGEE. After removal of 4 bases from V and 8 bases from J, the junction contained 3 bases not matched to a gene. The CDR3 loop spans 13 amino acids. The CDR3 DNA reads as TGTGCCAGCAGCCCCGGGACAGGGGGCGGCTACACCTTC. This codes for CASSPGTGGGYTF.

This sequence joins TRBV7-2 and TRBJ2-3; D remains unclear. Germline CDR1 is SGHTA and CDR2 is FQGNSA. The germline V and J ends were trimmed by 1 base and 1 base, with 9 bases remaining between them. CDR3 length: 15 amino acids. CDR3 protein: CASSLGRIGTDTQYF. The CDR3 DNA follows: TGTGCCAGCAGCTTAGGGCGGATAGGCACAGATACGCAGTATTTT.

In its sample, this clone was seen a few times. The J gene is TRBJ2-5, the V gene TRBV7-9; 8 bases line up with TRBD1. Germline CDR1 reads SEHNR; CDR2 reads FQNEAQ (reference sequence). This CDR3 is 15 amino acids long. V gave up 3 bases and J gave up 4 bases; unmatched junction bases: 7. The CDR3 region has the DNA TGTGCCAGCAGCTTCGGACAGGGAATGGGAGAGACCCAGTACTTC. It yields the protein CASSFGQGMGETQYF.

The rearrangement links TRBV6-5 to TRBJ1-2, with TRBD1 matching over 7 bases. The CDR3 is 14 amino acids. With 6 bases clipped from V and 7 bases from J, the junction kept 11 bases outside the gene matches. CDR1 MNHEY and CDR2 SVGAGI come from the germline V gene. CDR3 sequence (DNA): TGTGCCAGCAGCCCTGCAGGGGGTTTGGGTGGCTACACCTTC. Protein: CASSPAGGLGGYTF.

This clone was seen only a few times. This chain links TRBV6-1 with TRBJ1-3; no firm D call. Germline-derived CDR1 and CDR2 are MNHNS and SASEGT. The V end lost 4 bases, the J end lost 3 bases, and 13 bases lay between the germline ends. There are 15 residues in the CDR3. The CDR3 loop reads CASSAALENGNTIYF. The CDR3 DNA reads TGTGCCAGCAGTGCCGCACTCGAAAATGGAAACACCATATATTTT.

V usage is TRBV5-1 and J usage is TRBJ1-1; D is unclear. V was shortened by 4 bases and J by 1 base, with 11 bases between the two germline ends. The CDR3 is made up of 14 amino acids. Germline V gene data show CDR1 as SGHRS and CDR2 as YFSETQ. The CDR3, as DNA: TGCGCCAGCAGCACTGACGCAGGGAACACTGAAGCTTTCTTT. Encoded protein: CASSTDAGNTEAFF. Filled out from reference TRBV5-1 and TRBJ1-1, the complete variable domain reads KAGVTQTPRYLIKTRGQQVTLSCSPISGHRSVSWYQQTPGQGLQFLFEYFSETQRNKGNFPGRFSGRQFSNSRSEMNVSTLELGDSALYLCASSTDAGNTEAFFGQGTRLTVV.

This clone was recorded only once. The genes are TRBV27 and TRBJ2-7, with 9 nucleotides matching TRBD2. Germline values: CDR1 MNHEY, CDR2 SMNVEV (reference sequence). The CDR3 sequence is 14 residues long. V shed 8 bases and J 6 bases; nucleotides not matched to a gene: 11. In DNA, the CDR3 is TGTGCCAGCCGGCCGGGGACTAGCTTAGGCGAGCAGTACTTC. Amino acids: CASRPGTSLGEQYF.